This T cell receptor beta chain was retrieved from a study of T cell responses to AZD1222 COVID-19 vaccine. Method: immunoSEQ multiplex PCR; TCRdb's copy keeps in-frame clones and lacks some. The table has roughly 200,000 clones, around nine tenths seen once. This clone has only a few counts. The V and J ends lost 3 bases and 10 bases respectively, with 11 bases between them. The CDR3 runs to 11 residues. Germline V gives CDR1 DFQATT, CDR2 SNEGSKA (reference sequence). The chain carries TRBV20-1 and TRBJ2-3; possibly TRBD1 or TRBD2 for D (5 bases each). The sample consisted of peripheral blood, taken on day 0 of AZD1222 vaccination. This receptor was obtained from an adult in good health. The CDR3 reads CSARTGPAQYF. The CDR3, as DNA: TGCAGTGCTAGGACGGGGCCTGCGCAGTATTTT.